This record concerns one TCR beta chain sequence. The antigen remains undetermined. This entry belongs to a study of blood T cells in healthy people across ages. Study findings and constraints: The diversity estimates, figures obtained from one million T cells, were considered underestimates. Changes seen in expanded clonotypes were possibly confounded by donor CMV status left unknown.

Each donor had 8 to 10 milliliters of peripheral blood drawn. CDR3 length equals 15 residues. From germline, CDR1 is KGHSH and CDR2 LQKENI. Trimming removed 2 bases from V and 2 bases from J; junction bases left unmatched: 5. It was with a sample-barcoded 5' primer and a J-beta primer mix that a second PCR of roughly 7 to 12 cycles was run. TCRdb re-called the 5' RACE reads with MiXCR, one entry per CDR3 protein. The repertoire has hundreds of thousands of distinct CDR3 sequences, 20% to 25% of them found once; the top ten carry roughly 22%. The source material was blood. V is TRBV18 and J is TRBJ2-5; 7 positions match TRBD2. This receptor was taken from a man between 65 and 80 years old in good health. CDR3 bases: TGTGCCAGCTCACCAGAGCCGGGACTACAAGAGACCCAGTACTTC. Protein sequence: CASSPEPGLQETQYF.